Listed here are 27 T cell receptor beta chains from one sample, sequenced in a study of CD8+ T cells in alopecia areata. Sequencing relied on a cDNA template that was reverse transcribed from extracted RNA. Using immunoSEQ multiplex PCR, the repertoire was profiled, and TCRdb retains in-frame clones only, with some absent. The sample has approximately 140,000 clones, 45% to 60% seen once. The sample was CD4+ T cells sorted from blood. The receptors derive from a human donor with alopecia areata.

The J gene is TRBJ2-7, the V gene TRBV5-1, with 10 bases lining up with TRBD1. Germline values: CDR1 SGHRS, CDR2 YFSETQ. Germline trimming cut 4 bases from V and 7 bases from J; bases unmatched to any gene: 11. The CDR3 has 15 residues. The CDR3 here is CASSLLPGQGTEQYF. The DNA for the CDR3 is TGCGCCAGCAGCCTATTGCCGGGACAGGGGACGGAGCAGTACTTC.

V and J are TRBV4-1 and TRBJ2-7; D gene unclear. This CDR3 is built from 13 residues. From germline, CDR1 is MGHRA and CDR2 YSYEKL. V was shortened by 0 bases and J by 7 bases, with 10 bases between the two germline ends. The CDR3 sequence is CASSQDQGREQYF. DNA for the CDR3: TGCGCCAGCAGCCAAGATCAAGGGCGGGAGCAGTACTTC.

The chain recombines TRBV15 with TRBJ2-1, with TRBD2 identical over 8 bases. The trim removed 4 bases at V and 10 bases at J, leaving 12 bases unmatched. Looked up from germline, CDR1 is LNHNV and CDR2 is YYDKDF (reference sequence). There are 15 residues in the CDR3. Here the CDR3 reads CATSNLREGRGEQFF. Written as DNA, the CDR3 is TGTGCCACCAGCAACTTACGGGAGGGCCGAGGGGAGCAGTTCTTC.

This sequence joins TRBV11-2 and TRBJ2-1, with 9 bases aligning to TRBD1. The CDR3 runs to 13 residues. CDR1 and CDR2 (germline): SGHAT, FQNNGV. V lost 8 bases and J lost 8; bases outside the gene matches: 7. CDR3 sequence reads: CASGRDRVDEQFF. CDR3 in DNA: TGTGCCAGCGGCCGGGACAGGGTGGATGAGCAGTTCTTC.

A few counts support this clone. The CDR3: CASSPHGGGYNEQFF. CDR3 nucleotide sequence: TGCGCCAGCAGCCCCCACGGGGGAGGATACAATGAGCAGTTCTTC. The rearrangement uses TRBV4-1 and TRBJ2-1; D is possibly TRBD2 (6 bases). Trimming took off 4 bases at V and 4 bases at J, with 14 bases between the two ends. The germline gives CDR1 MGHRA, CDR2 YSYEKL. This CDR3 is built from 15 residues.

A few counts support this clone. J is TRBJ1-5 and V is TRBV5-1; unclear D gene. This CDR3 is 14 amino acids long. Germline V CDR1 and CDR2: SGHRS, YFSETQ. V was cut by 0 bases and J by 3 bases, with 7 bases left in between. This CDR3 reads CASSLGADNQPQHF. CDR3 sequence (DNA): TGCGCCAGCAGCTTGGGGGCGGACAATCAGCCCCAGCATTTT.

This clone showed up just a few times. The chain carries TRBV29-1 and TRBJ1-1; D uncertain. Germline CDR1 SQVTM, CDR2 ANQGSEA. V lost 8 bases to trimming and J lost 1 base, with 11 bases between them. CDR3 size: 12 residues. The CDR3, as DNA: TGCAGCACGCCCCCGGGGAACACTGAAGCTTTCTTT. Translation: CSTPPGNTEAFF.

The chain has TRBV29-1 and TRBJ2-5; the D is unclear. V gave up 2 bases and J gave up 4 bases, with 11 bases separating them. Germline V CDR1 and CDR2: SQVTM, ANQGSEA. The CDR3 runs 13 residues. CDR3 amino acids: CSVEIQGLETQYF. Written as DNA, the CDR3 is TGCAGCGTTGAAATTCAAGGGTTAGAGACCCAGTACTTC.

This rearrangement joins TRBV20-1 to TRBJ1-1, with D unclear. Germline values: CDR1 DFQATT, CDR2 SNEGSKA (reference sequence). The CDR3 extends over 11 amino acids. V shed 0 bases and J shed 6 bases, with 5 bases lying between them. The CDR3 DNA reads as TGCAGTGCTAGAGAGGGCTCTGAAGCTTTCTTT. It is translated as CSAREGSEAFF.

As for this clone: The sample contains more than one DNA sequence encoding this CDR3. The chain recombines TRBV29-1 with TRBJ2-3; D possibly corresponds to TRBD2 (6 bases). Trimming pared 5 bases from V and 2 bases from J, leaving 8 bases between. The CDR3 loop spans 12 amino acids. From germline, CDR1 is SQVTM and CDR2 ANQGSEA. CDR3 bases: TGCAGCGTTTCGGGAGCCACAGATACGCAGTATTTT. It is translated as CSVSGATDTQYF.

This chain joins TRBV30 and TRBJ2-1, with unresolved D. The V and J ends lost 1 base and 3 bases respectively, with 7 bases between them. The CDR3 is 13 residues long. From germline, CDR1 is GTSNPN and CDR2 SVGIG (reference sequence). This CDR3 is CAWSALNYNEQFF. CDR3 nucleotides: TGTGCCTGGAGTGCTCTAAACTACAATGAGCAGTTCTTC.

V is TRBV27 and J is TRBJ2-6; 8 bases fit TRBD2. The V segment lost 6 bases and the J segment 4 bases; nucleotides outside the gene matches: 5. Germline V gene sequence: CDR1 MNHEY, CDR2 SMNVEV (reference sequence). The CDR3 runs 15 residues. This CDR3 reads CASSTGLAGANVLTF. As DNA, the CDR3 is TGTGCCAGCAGCACCGGACTAGCAGGGGCCAACGTCCTGACTTTC.

The chain carries TRBV7-8 and TRBJ2-2; D might be TRBD1 (6 bases). With 5 bases removed from V and 1 base from J, the gap between germline ends came to 11 bases. The CDR3 has 15 residues. The germline V gene encodes CDR1 SGHVS and CDR2 FQNEAQ. The DNA for the CDR3 is TGTGCCAGCAGCGATCGGACAGTGAACACCGGGGAGCTGTTTTTT. Its translation is CASSDRTVNTGELFF. Filled out from reference TRBV7-8 and TRBJ2-2, the complete variable domain reads GAGVSQSPRYKVAKRGQDVALRCDPISGHVSLFWYQQALGQGPEFLTYFQNEAQLDKSGLPSDRFFAERPEGSVSTLKIQRTQQEDSAVYLCASSDRTVNTGELFFGEGSRLTVL.

This clone appeared a few times. This chain uses TRBV29-1 with TRBJ1-2; 8 bases map to TRBD1. Germline assignment: CDR1 SQVTM and CDR2 ANQGSEA. V shed 6 bases and J 7 bases; nucleotides not matched to a gene: 10. The CDR3 contains 13 residues. CDR3 sequence (DNA): TGCAGCGTCGTGAGAGACAGGGGTGGTGGCTACACCTTC. Translated, it gives CSVVRDRGGGYTF.

The chain links TRBV5-1 to TRBJ2-7; 7 bases line up with TRBD2. CDR1 and CDR2 (germline): SGHRS, YFSETQ. Unmatched junction bases numbered 3, after V lost 0 bases and J lost 6 bases. This CDR3 is 13 amino acids long. This chain's CDR3 is CASSLELALEQYF. The CDR3 DNA sequence: TGCGCCAGCAGCTTGGAACTAGCGCTCGAGCAGTACTTC.

The chain recombines TRBV30 with TRBJ2-5, with D perhaps matching TRBD1 (6 bases). CDR3 length: 15 residues. Germline V gene sequence: CDR1 GTSNPN, CDR2 SVGIG (reference sequence). Trimming took off 2 bases at V and 1 base at J, with 14 bases between the two ends. CDR3 amino acids: CAWSFWGTFQETQYF. CDR3 coding DNA: TGTGCCTGGAGTTTTTGGGGGACATTCCAAGAGACCCAGTACTTC.

The sample holds a few counts of this clone. Other DNA variants within this sample encode the same CDR3. V and J are TRBV5-1 and TRBJ2-1; possibly TRBD1 for D (5 bases). The CDR3 is 15 amino acids. Per germline, CDR1 SGHRS and CDR2 YFSETQ. The V and J ends lost 1 base and 1 base respectively, with 9 bases between them. The DNA of the CDR3 is TGCGCCAGCAGCTTGCAGGGAATTTCCTACAATGAGCAGTTCTTC. Its translation: CASSLQGISYNEQFF.

This clone was counted between two and nine times. In DNA, the CDR3 is TGTGCCAGCAGTTTCATGGCAGGGAGCACAGATACGCAGTATTTT. Protein: CASSFMAGSTDTQYF. J is TRBJ2-3 and V is TRBV28; a weak D match, TRBD1 (5 bases). From germline, CDR1 is MDHEN and CDR2 SYDVKM. The CDR3 is 15 residues long. Trimming stripped 3 bases from V and 0 bases from J, with 10 bases between.

The V call is TRBV9, the J call TRBJ1-1; unclear D gene. This CDR3 has 13 amino acids. Looked up from germline, CDR1 is SGDLS and CDR2 is YYNGEE. V was pared by 0 bases and J by 3 bases, with 6 bases between. CDR3 sequence (DNA): TGTGCCAGCAGCGTAGGGGTTGACACTGAAGCTTTCTTT. As protein: CASSVGVDTEAFF.

The chain carries TRBV5-1 and TRBJ1-5; 9 positions agree with TRBD1. V dropped 4 bases and J dropped 6; count of bases not matched to a gene: 5. CDR3 size: 14 residues. Germline assignment: CDR1 SGHRS and CDR2 YFSETQ. Here the CDR3 reads CASSTGGIGQPQHF. CDR3 DNA: TGCGCCAGCAGCACAGGGGGCATAGGTCAGCCCCAGCATTTT.

This chain uses TRBV28 with TRBJ2-7, with 7 bases fitting TRBD1. The CDR3 consists of 16 residues. The V gene end was trimmed by 0 bases and the J gene end by 0 bases; junction bases not matched to a gene: 5. CDR1 and CDR2 (germline): MDHEN, SYDVKM. The DNA of the CDR3 is TGTGCCAGCAGTTTATGGGTCGGACAGGCCTCCTACGAGCAGTACTTC. Translated, it gives CASSLWVGQASYEQYF. Looking up the rest from reference TRBV28 and TRBJ2-7 gives the full variable domain: DVKVTQSSRYLVKRTGEKVFLECVQDMDHENMFWYRQDPGLGLRLIYFSYDVKMKEKGDIPEGYSVSREKKERFSLILESASTNQTSMYLCASSLWVGQASYEQYFGPGTRLTVT.

The chain recombines TRBV5-6 with TRBJ2-6; 10 nucleotides match TRBD2. Looked up from germline, CDR1 is SGHDT and CDR2 is YYEEEE. V gave up 1 base and J gave up 3 bases; unmatched junction bases: 7. The CDR3 is 18 amino acids. Here the CDR3 DNA reads TGTGCCAGCAGCTTGATAATAGCGGGAGGTGTTGGGGCCAACGTCCTGACTTTC. It encodes CASSLIIAGGVGANVLTF.

This clone was seen more than once but under ten times. The chain carries TRBV4-1 and TRBJ2-3; 10 bases are shared with TRBD2. The CDR3 is 17 residues long. Losses at the gene ends were 4 bases for V and 4 bases for J; bases not matched to a gene: 11. Germline loops: CDR1 MGHRA, CDR2 YSYEKL. The CDR3 is CASSPSGLAGVSDTQYF. DNA for the CDR3: TGCGCCAGCAGCCCATCCGGCCTAGCGGGAGTCTCAGATACGCAGTATTTT.

A remark on this clone: Other DNA sequences in the same sample also yield this CDR3. V usage is TRBV5-6 and J usage is TRBJ1-1; no firm D call. The CDR3 extends over 14 amino acids. Between the trimmed V and J ends, which lost 2 bases and 1 base, there was a span of 9 bases. Per the germline V gene, CDR1 is SGHDT and CDR2 is YYEEEE. As DNA, the CDR3 is TGTGCCAGCAGCTTTTACGATAGGAACACTGAAGCTTTCTTT. It is translated as CASSFYDRNTEAFF.

Turning to this clone: The sample has other DNA sequences that encode this CDR3 too. The V and J genes are TRBV7-6 and TRBJ2-7; D may be TRBD2 (5 bases). Germline CDR1 and CDR2: SGHVS and FNYEAQ. V lost 1 base and J lost 6, with 19 bases in between. The CDR3 consists of 16 residues. In DNA form, the CDR3 reads TGTGCCAGCAGCTTAGTACTAGGAGGCTCTGTGTCCGAGCAGTACTTC. Translated, it gives CASSLVLGGSVSEQYF.

This chain connects TRBV29-1 to TRBJ2-7, with unresolved D. CDR3 length: 15 residues. Germline V gene sequence: CDR1 SQVTM, CDR2 ANQGSEA. Trimming took 0 bases from V and 5 from J, leaving 17 bases between them. As DNA, the CDR3 is TGCAGCGTTGAAGATAAGTGGGCCATGCCTGACGAGCAGTACTTC. Its protein product is CSVEDKWAMPDEQYF.

A few counts support this clone. This rearrangement joins TRBV9 to TRBJ2-1; 9 bases are shared with TRBD2. CDR1 is SGDLS, CDR2 YYNGEE, per germline. This CDR3 is 13 amino acids long. J was trimmed by 7 bases and V by 5 bases; bases with no gene match: 4. CDR3 nucleotide sequence: TGTGCCAGCAGGGGAGCGGGAGGTAATGAGCAGTTCTTC. Translating gives CASRGAGGNEQFF. The variable domain in full, completed from reference TRBV9 and TRBJ2-1, reads DSGVTQTPKHLITATGQRVTLRCSPRSGDLSVYWYQQSLDQGLQFLIQYYNGEERAKGNILERFSAQQFPDLHSELNLSSLELGDSALYFCASRGAGGNEQFFGPGTRLTVL.